The clone carrying this TCR beta chain has only one observation. This record comes from a study of blood T cell repertoires in COVID-19. Study in general: Material from acute and convalescent COVID-19 was sourced from the United States, Italy and Spain. T cells, B-cell-depleted T cells, or PBMCs supplied cDNA or gDNA.

In the authors' workflow: Cell counts per sample came from amplifying reference gene primers. Produced via immunoSEQ multiplex PCR; TCRdb's table is partial and in-frame only. The V and J calls and clone size are taken from that table; D and trimming were inferred from the DNA. The sample lists approximately 210,000 clones, approximately 82% occurring once. The CDR3 totals 11 residues. Germline CDR1 MNHEY, CDR2 SVGAGI. Trimming shortened V by 7 bases and J by 7 bases, and 10 bases separated the two germline ends. Sequencing was carried out using peripheral blood. This chain connects TRBV6-5 to TRBJ1-2; D unclear. This receptor was obtained from a woman at least 80 years old with acute or convalescent COVID-19. The CDR3 nucleotides read TGTGCCAGCAACCCGGGGAGTGGCTACACCTTC. Protein: CASNPGSGYTF.